Here is one T cell receptor (beta chain) with its context. Its matching antigen is unknown. CD25-based Treg depletion was applied to purified naive CD4+ T cells. Study-wide results and limits: Tumor Tregs overlapped most with tumor, then blood, naive CD4+ cells.

TCRdb reanalysed the 5' RACE reads using MiXCR and keeps one entry per CDR3 protein. The data hold about 54,000 distinct CDR3 sequences, with more than 15% observed a single time. Germline CDR1 and CDR2: KGHSH and LQKENI. The V gene lost 2 bases and the J gene lost 1 base, with 9 bases spanning the gap. The CDR3 has 15 residues. The receptor was isolated from a female donor with breast cancer. The sample taken for sequencing was naive CD4+ T cells sorted from blood. As for subset: naive CD4+ T cells, CD4+CD45RA+CD25-. The chain links TRBV18 to TRBJ1-5, with TRBD1 as a possible D gene (5 bases). Here the CDR3 reads CASSPNGGSNQPQHF. CDR3 bases: TGTGCCAGCTCACCAAATGGGGGGAGCAATCAGCCCCAGCATTTT.